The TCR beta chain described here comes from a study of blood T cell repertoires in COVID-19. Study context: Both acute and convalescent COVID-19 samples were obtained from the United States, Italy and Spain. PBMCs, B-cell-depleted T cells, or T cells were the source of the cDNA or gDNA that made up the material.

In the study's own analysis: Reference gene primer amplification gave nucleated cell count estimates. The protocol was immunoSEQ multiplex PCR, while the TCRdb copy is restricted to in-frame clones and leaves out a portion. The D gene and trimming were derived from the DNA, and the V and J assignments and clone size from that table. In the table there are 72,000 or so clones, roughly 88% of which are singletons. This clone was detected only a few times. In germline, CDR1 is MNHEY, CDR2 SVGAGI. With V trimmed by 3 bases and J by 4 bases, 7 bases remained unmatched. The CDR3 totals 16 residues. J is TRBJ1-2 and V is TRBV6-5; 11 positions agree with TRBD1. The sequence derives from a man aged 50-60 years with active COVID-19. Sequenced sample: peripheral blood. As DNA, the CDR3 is TGTGCCAGCAGTTATCAAAGGACAGGGGGCACCTATGGCTACACCTTC. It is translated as CASSYQRTGGTYGYTF.